This TCR beta chain stems from a study of blood T cell repertoires in COVID-19. Study-wide context: COVID-19 samples, acute and convalescent, were from the United States, Italy and Spain. Sources were T cells, B-cell-depleted T cells, or PBMCs; the material itself was cDNA or gDNA.

Authors' processing steps: Amplifying reference gene primers gave estimates of nucleated cell counts. Sequencing was performed with immunoSEQ multiplex PCR; in TCRdb, only in-frame clones are kept and a portion is missing. V and J calls and clone size follow that table, whereas D and trimming were derived from the DNA. The sample shows fewer than 200,000 clones, 70% to 80% of them seen only once. The CDR3 length is 15 residues. V shed 4 bases, J shed 0 bases, and the junction held 4 bases outside the gene matches. CDR1 and CDR2 from the germline V gene are SGHVS and FNYEAQ. The sample comprised peripheral blood. The chain links TRBV7-6 to TRBJ2-3, with TRBD2 matching 7 bases. The sequence came from a woman in her forties or fifties with active or convalescent COVID-19. CDR3 sequence: CASSSERGSTDTQYF. CDR3 nucleotide sequence: TGTGCCAGCAGCTCCGAGCGGGGTAGCACAGATACGCAGTATTTT.